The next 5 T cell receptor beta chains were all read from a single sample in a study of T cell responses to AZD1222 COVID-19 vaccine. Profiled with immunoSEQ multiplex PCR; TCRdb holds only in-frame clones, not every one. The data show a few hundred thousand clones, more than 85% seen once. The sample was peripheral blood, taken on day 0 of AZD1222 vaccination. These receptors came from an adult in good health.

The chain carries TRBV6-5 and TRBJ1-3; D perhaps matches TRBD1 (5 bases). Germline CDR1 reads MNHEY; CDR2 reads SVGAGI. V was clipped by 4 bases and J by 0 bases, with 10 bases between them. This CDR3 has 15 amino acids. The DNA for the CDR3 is TGTGCCAGCAGTTCCCGCGGGACCTCTGGAAACACCATATATTTT. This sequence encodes CASSSRGTSGNTIYF.

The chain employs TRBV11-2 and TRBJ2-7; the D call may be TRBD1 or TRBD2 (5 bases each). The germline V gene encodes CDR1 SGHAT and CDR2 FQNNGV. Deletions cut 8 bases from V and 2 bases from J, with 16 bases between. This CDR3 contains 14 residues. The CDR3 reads CASRRPGRAYEQYF. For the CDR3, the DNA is TGTGCCAGCCGCCGGCCGGGGCGGGCCTACGAGCAGTACTTC.

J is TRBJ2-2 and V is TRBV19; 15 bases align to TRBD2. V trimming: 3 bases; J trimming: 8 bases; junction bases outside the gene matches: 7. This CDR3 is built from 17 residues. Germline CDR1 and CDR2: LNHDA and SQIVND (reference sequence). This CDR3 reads CASSILGLAGGVGELFF. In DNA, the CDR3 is TGTGCCAGTAGTATTCTCGGACTAGCGGGAGGGGTTGGGGAGCTGTTTTTT.

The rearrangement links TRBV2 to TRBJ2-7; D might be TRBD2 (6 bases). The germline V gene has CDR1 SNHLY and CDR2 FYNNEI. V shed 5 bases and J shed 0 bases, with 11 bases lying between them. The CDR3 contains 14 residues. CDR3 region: CASSWGVSSYEQYF. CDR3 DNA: TGTGCCAGCAGTTGGGGGGTCAGCTCCTACGAGCAGTACTTC.

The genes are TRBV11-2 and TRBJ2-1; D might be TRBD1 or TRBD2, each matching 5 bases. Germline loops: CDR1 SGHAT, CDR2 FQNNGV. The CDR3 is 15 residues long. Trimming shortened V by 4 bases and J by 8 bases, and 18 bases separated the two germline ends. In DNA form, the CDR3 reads TGTGCCAGCAGCTCCCCTTTCTGGGACCAAGATGAGCAGTTCTTC. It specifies CASSSPFWDQDEQFF. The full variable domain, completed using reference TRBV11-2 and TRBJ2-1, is EAGVAQSPRYKIIEKRQSVAFWCNPISGHATLYWYQQILGQGPKLLIQFQNNGVVDDSQLPKDRFSAERLKGVDSTLKIQPAKLEDSAVYLCASSSPFWDQDEQFFGPGTRLTVL.